The clone carrying this T cell receptor (beta chain) has just a few counts. This sample was taken from a study of blood T cell repertoires in COVID-19. Study at large: Material from acute and convalescent COVID-19 was sourced from the United States, Italy and Spain. Nucleic acid was either cDNA or gDNA, and it came from T cells, B-cell-depleted T cells, or PBMCs.

Under the authors' procedure: It was from reference gene primer amplification that nucleated cell counts were estimated. Repertoires were generated with immunoSEQ multiplex PCR, while TCRdb's copy carries only in-frame clones and drops some. V, J and clone size are taken as reported in that table, and D and trimming were inferred from the DNA itself. The sample contains a few hundred thousand clones, roughly 86% of which appear only once. The CDR3 has 12 residues. J was trimmed by 11 bases and V by 3 bases; bases with no gene match: 5. Germline CDR1 is SEHNR and CDR2 is FQNEAQ (reference sequence). Source material: peripheral blood. The V gene is TRBV7-9, the J gene TRBJ1-1, with 8 bases identical to TRBD1. The TCR sequence derives from a human donor in a cohort sampled during active COVID-19. CDR3 DNA: TGTGCCAGCAGCTTGGACAGGGCCGGGGCTTTCTTT. It translates to CASSLDRAGAFF.